Given below is one T cell receptor beta chain in context. Antigen unknown. The data were taken from a study of T cell clusters in autoimmune cytopenias. Study background: TRB sequencing had a median about 49,000 reads and under 2,500 distinct clonotypes per sample. Study results and limitations: No experiment has yet validated the function of the T cell clusters defined in silico.

Multiplex touch-down PCR amplified TRB using TRB-A and TRB-B pools in one tube. Each CDR3 protein gets one entry in TCRdb, which reprocessed the multiplex PCR reads and gives no DNA. The table lists about 8,400 distinct CDR3 sequences, with about 5% in the top ten. The V gene's germline CDR1 is SGHRS and CDR2 YFSETQ. The CDR3 has 14 amino acids. TRB amplification used approximately 250 ng of peripheral blood genomic DNA. Sequenced material: peripheral blood. This clonotype was obtained from a human donor with an autoimmune cytopenia or autoimmune hepatitis (not recorded which). This sequence joins TRBV5-1 and TRBJ2-7; TCRdb's assignment of TRBD1 cannot be checked, as there is no DNA. This chain's CDR3 is CASSSTTGHYEQYF.